This T cell receptor (beta chain) came from a study of blood T cell repertoires in COVID-19. Libraries were prepared by immunoSEQ multiplex PCR; TCRdb keeps only in-frame clonotypes and omits some of them. The data contain over 35,000 clones, approximately 83% of them seen just once; the ten biggest clones take up 24%. V was clipped by 4 bases and J by 9 bases; unmatched bases: 7. The CDR3 extends over 16 amino acids. Germline CDR1 LNHDA, CDR2 SQIVND (reference sequence). The TCR originated in a human donor with acute or convalescent COVID-19. The donor label of this sample is uncertain. Input material: peripheral blood. The chain recombines TRBV19 with TRBJ1-6; 12 bases map to TRBD1. CDR3: CASSTLGGQGASPLHF. The CDR3 DNA reads as TGTGCCAGTAGTACTCTCGGGGGACAGGGGGCTTCACCCCTCCACTTT.